Listed here is a single TCR beta chain. The target antigen is unknown. The sample is drawn from a study of tissue T cells after allogeneic stem cell transplantation. General study results and limits: Few T cell clones were shared across patients, but motif clusters showed tissue-specific shared signatures. Within patients, tissue anatomy strongly shaped TCR repertoire composition.

TCRbeta CDR3 was sequenced at survey depth with template counts. Some clones are missing from TCRdb's copy, which holds only in-frame ones; the method was immunoSEQ multiplex PCR. The table has 20,000 to 30,000 clones, around four fifths seen once. This CDR3 contains 17 residues. CDR1 is MNHEY, CDR2 SMNVEV, per germline (reference sequence). The V and J ends lost 7 bases and 1 base respectively, with 19 bases between them. The sample in question was tissue from the ileum, obtained at autopsy. This TCR came from a female donor of 60 years or more with lung cancer. The chain recombines TRBV27 with TRBJ2-2; D perhaps matches TRBD1 (7 bases). The CDR3 DNA is TGTGCCAGCAACCCCACGGGGCGGGACAGGAACACCGGGGAGCTGTTTTTT. Translation: CASNPTGRDRNTGELFF.